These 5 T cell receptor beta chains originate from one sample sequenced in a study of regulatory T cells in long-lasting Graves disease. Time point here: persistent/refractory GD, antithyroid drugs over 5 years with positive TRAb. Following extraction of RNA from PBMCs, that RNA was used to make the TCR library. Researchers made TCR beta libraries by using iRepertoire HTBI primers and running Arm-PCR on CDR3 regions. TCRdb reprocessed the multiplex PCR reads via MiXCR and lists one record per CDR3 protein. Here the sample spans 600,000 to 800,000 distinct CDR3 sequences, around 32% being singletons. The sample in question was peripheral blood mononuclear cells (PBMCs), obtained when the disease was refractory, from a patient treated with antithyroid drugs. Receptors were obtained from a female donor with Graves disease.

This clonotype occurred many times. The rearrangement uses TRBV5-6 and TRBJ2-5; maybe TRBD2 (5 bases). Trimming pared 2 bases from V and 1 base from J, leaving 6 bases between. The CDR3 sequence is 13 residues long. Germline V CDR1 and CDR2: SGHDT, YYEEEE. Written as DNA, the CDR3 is TGTGCCAGCAGCTTAGAGGGCCAAGAGACCCAGTACTTC. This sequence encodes CASSLEGQETQYF.

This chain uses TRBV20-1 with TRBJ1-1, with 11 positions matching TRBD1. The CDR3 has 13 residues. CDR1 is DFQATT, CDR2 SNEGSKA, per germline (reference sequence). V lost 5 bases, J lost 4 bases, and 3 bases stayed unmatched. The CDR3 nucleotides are TGCAGTGCTGCGGACAGGGGGCCCACTGAAGCTTTCTTT. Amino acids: CSAADRGPTEAFF.

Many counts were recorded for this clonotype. The CDR3 DNA follows: TGTGCCAGCAGTCCCCCGTTAGCTTATAGCAATCAGCCCCAGCATTTT. The encoded protein is CASSPPLAYSNQPQHF. The chain is built from TRBV28 and TRBJ1-5; no firm D call. This CDR3 is 16 amino acids long. The germline V and J ends were trimmed by 5 bases and 0 bases, with 14 bases remaining between them. The germline CDR1 and CDR2 sequences are MDHEN and SYDVKM.

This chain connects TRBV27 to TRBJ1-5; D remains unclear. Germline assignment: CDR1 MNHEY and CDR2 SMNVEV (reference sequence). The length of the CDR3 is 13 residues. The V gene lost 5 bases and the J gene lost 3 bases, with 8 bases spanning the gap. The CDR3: CASSPKANQPQHF. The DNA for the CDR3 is TGTGCCAGCAGTCCCAAGGCCAATCAGCCCCAGCATTTT.

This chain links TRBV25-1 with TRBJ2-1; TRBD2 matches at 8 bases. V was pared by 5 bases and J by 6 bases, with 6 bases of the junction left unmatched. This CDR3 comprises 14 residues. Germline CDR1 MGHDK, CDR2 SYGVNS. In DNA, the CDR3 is TGTGCCAGCAGTAAGCGGGAGATCGGCAATGAGCAGTTCTTC. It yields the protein CASSKREIGNEQFF.